One and the same sample provided the 10 T cell receptor beta chains below, sequenced in a study of control samples from healthy donors and cancer patients. Generated by immunoSEQ multiplex PCR, the TCRdb table keeps only in-frame clones and is missing some. The sample carries around 250,000 clones, over 75% recorded once. What was sequenced was PBMCs. The receptors here all came from a woman in her sixties with lung cancer.

The chain combines TRBV30 with TRBJ1-5; D is possibly TRBD1 (5 bases). The CDR3 has 15 residues. CDR1 is GTSNPN, CDR2 SVGIG, per germline (reference sequence). V was clipped by 3 bases and J by 4 bases, with 16 bases between them. CDR3 sequence: CAWSGTALGNQPQHF. The CDR3 coding sequence is TGTGCCTGGAGCGGGACGGCTCTTGGGAATCAGCCCCAGCATTTT.

The genes are TRBV11-2 and TRBJ2-2; 7 positions match TRBD2. After removal of 6 bases from V and 1 base from J, the junction contained 5 bases not matched to a gene. This CDR3 is built from 15 residues. Germline V gene sequence: CDR1 SGHAT, CDR2 FQNNGV. The CDR3 here is CASRRDYRNTGELFF. CDR3 DNA sequence: TGTGCCAGCAGGCGGGACTACCGGAACACCGGGGAGCTGTTTTTT. The whole variable domain, filled in from reference TRBV11-2 and TRBJ2-2, reads EAGVAQSPRYKIIEKRQSVAFWCNPISGHATLYWYQQILGQGPKLLIQFQNNGVVDDSQLPKDRFSAERLKGVDSTLKIQPAKLEDSAVYLCASRRDYRNTGELFFGEGSRLTVL.

The gene calls are TRBV5-4 and TRBJ2-7, with D perhaps TRBD1 (6 bases). The CDR3 extends over 14 amino acids. The germline V gene has CDR1 SGHNT and CDR2 YYREEE (reference sequence). The V end was cut by 3 bases, the J end by 2 bases, with 12 bases between. Here the CDR3 DNA reads TGTGCCAGCAGCTCGTACCGGGACACCTACGAGCAGTACTTC. Translating gives CASSSYRDTYEQYF.

The gene calls are TRBV19 and TRBJ2-3; 7 bases are a match to TRBD2. The J segment lost 4 bases and the V segment lost 5 bases, leaving 6 bases of the junction unmatched. Germline V gives CDR1 LNHDA, CDR2 SQIVND (reference sequence). The CDR3 loop spans 14 amino acids. The DNA of the CDR3 is TGTGCCAGTAGTTCTAGCGGATTCCCAGATACGCAGTATTTT. Amino acid sequence: CASSSSGFPDTQYF.

The V gene is TRBV3-1 (or the pseudogene TRBV3-2), the J gene TRBJ1-2; TRBD1 agrees at 8 bases. CDR1 LGHDT and CDR2 YNNKEL come from the germline V gene (reference sequence). Trimming at V came to 5 bases and at J to 4 bases, leaving 9 bases not matched to a gene. This CDR3 spans 15 amino acids. The DNA for the CDR3 is TGTGCCAGCAGCTTACAGGGGGTTACTGGCTATGGCTACACCTTC. Translation gives CASSLQGVTGYGYTF.

This clone was counted once. The chain is built from TRBV27 and TRBJ1-1; D may be TRBD1 (5 bases). This CDR3 contains 13 residues. V was cut by 4 bases and J by 6 bases, with 12 bases left in between. Germline CDR1 is MNHEY and CDR2 is SMNVEV (reference sequence). As DNA, the CDR3 is TGTGCCAGCAGTTCCCGGGGCCTCGCTGAAGCTTTCTTT. The encoded protein is CASSSRGLAEAFF.

This clone occurred a few times. The V and J genes are TRBV10-3 and TRBJ1-2, with D unresolved. The CDR3 extends over 15 amino acids. CDR1 is ENHRY and CDR2 is SYGVKD in the germline V gene. The V and J ends lost 4 bases and 0 bases respectively, with 12 bases between them. The CDR3 loop is CAISAETATNYGYTF. CDR3 in DNA: TGTGCCATCAGTGCAGAAACGGCCACTAACTATGGCTACACCTTC.

V usage is TRBV2 and J usage is TRBJ1-2; maybe TRBD1 (5 bases). Trimming took off 2 bases at V and 2 bases at J, with 12 bases between the two ends. The CDR3 runs 15 residues. Germline lookup yields CDR1 SNHLY and CDR2 FYNNEI. The CDR3 protein is CASSELGRGNYGYTF. The CDR3 region has the DNA TGTGCCAGCAGTGAATTAGGGCGGGGGAACTATGGCTACACCTTC.

This clone has only one observation. This chain joins TRBV5-1 and TRBJ1-3, with 10 bases matching TRBD1. The CDR3 spans 15 residues. J lost 2 bases, V lost 4 bases, and 3 bases had no gene match. Germline V lookup: CDR1 SGHRS, CDR2 YFSETQ. CDR3 coding DNA: TGCGCCAGCAGCGTGACAGGGGGCGCTGGAAACACCATATATTTT. Translation gives CASSVTGGAGNTIYF.

V gene TRBV13 combines with J gene TRBJ1-2, with TRBD1 matching over 10 bases. The CDR3 spans 17 residues. CDR1 is PRHDT, CDR2 FYEKMQ, per germline (reference sequence). V shed 6 bases and J 5 bases; nucleotides not matched to a gene: 15. CDR3 sequence reads: CASRTWTGGSVRYGYTF. CDR3 DNA: TGTGCCAGCAGGACCTGGACAGGGGGAAGTGTGCGGTATGGCTACACCTTC.